A single sample is the source of the 9 T cell receptor beta chains below, sequenced in a study of response to subunit inactivated influenza vaccine (dated by TCRdb to the late 2010s). Library construction relied on RT-PCR. TCRdb records Illumina HiSeq 2500 as the sequencer. TCRdb reworked the public reads: Q25 trimming with fastp, MiXCR clone assembly, productive beta chains retained. Records with the same CDR3 protein are collapsed into one entry carrying the most frequent genes and DNA. Counted in this sample were under 550,000 distinct CDR3 sequences; 7.2% of them appeared once. The ten largest clones represent around 13% of the sample. The starting material was PBMCs from blood, obtained less than 30 months after vaccination. These receptors originate from a man between 50 and 69 years old who received an inactivated influenza vaccine. Donor details come from another sample of the same person, matched by shared clones.

This clonotype was detected ten times or more. The V and J genes are TRBV3-1 and TRBJ1-4, with no clear D. V lost 0 bases to trimming and J lost 6 bases, with 14 bases between them. CDR1 is LGHDT, CDR2 YNNKEL, per germline (reference sequence). The CDR3 runs 16 residues. The CDR3 nucleotides read TGTGCCAGCAGCCAAGACAGTGGGAGTAGGGATGAAAAACTGTTTTTT. As protein: CASSQDSGSRDEKLFF.

This clonotype was counted many times. J is TRBJ2-7 and V is TRBV4-1; D is undetermined. V was cut by 2 bases and J by 2 bases, with 7 bases left in between. The CDR3 is made up of 13 amino acids. Germline CDR1 and CDR2: MGHRA and YSYEKL. The CDR3 DNA reads TGCGCCAGCAGCCAACCACAAACCTACGAGCAGTACTTC. It specifies CASSQPQTYEQYF.

The sample holds one count of this clonotype. The gene calls are TRBV5-3 and TRBJ2-6; D gene ambiguous. TRBV5-3 is noted as an ORF with a role that remains uncertain. Trimming removed 8 bases at V and 4 bases at J, with 19 bases between. The CDR3 has 16 residues. The CDR3 region is CARGPGRSCGANVLTF. Written as DNA, the CDR3 is TGTGCCAGGGGCCCCGGGCGGTCCTGCGGGGCCAACGTCCTGACTTTC.

This clonotype appeared a few times. The chain is built from TRBV14 and TRBJ2-2; D is unresolved. This CDR3 spans 14 amino acids. V was pared by 1 base and J by 3 bases, with 6 bases between. Per the germline V gene, CDR1 is SGHDN and CDR2 is FVKESK. CDR3 residues: CASSQGLYTGELFF. DNA of the CDR3: TGTGCCAGCAGCCAAGGACTGTACACCGGGGAGCTGTTTTTT.

This clonotype has just a few counts. The V call is TRBV12-3 or TRBV12-4, the J call TRBJ2-2; tentative D call: TRBD1 (5 bases). The CDR3 spans 18 residues. Trimming took off 6 bases at V and 9 bases at J, with 29 bases between the two ends. CDR3 nucleotides: TGTGCCAGCAGCCCCGGGCCCGCGACAGTTGGTTTGAGTAGGGAGCTGTTTTTT. This gives the protein CASSPGPATVGLSRELFF.

This chain uses TRBV3-1 with TRBJ2-3; no reliable D call. V gave up 8 bases and J gave up 2 bases, with 11 bases separating them. This CDR3 region has 13 residues. In germline, CDR1 is LGHDT, CDR2 YNNKEL (reference sequence). As DNA, the CDR3 is TGTGCCAGCGGCTCTCCTATCACAGATACGCAGTATTTT. The encoded protein is CASGSPITDTQYF.

Only a few counts were recorded for this clonotype. V gene TRBV29-1 combines with J gene TRBJ2-7; weak D call: TRBD1 (6 bases). CDR1 is SQVTM and CDR2 is ANQGSEA in the germline V gene. Trimming stripped 4 bases from V and 4 bases from J, with 14 bases between. The CDR3 spans 13 residues. CDR3 sequence reads: CSVADSRNYEQYF. CDR3 DNA: TGCAGCGTTGCGGACAGTAGGAATTACGAGCAGTACTTC.

The chain employs TRBV9 and TRBJ1-1; D is perhaps TRBD1 (5 bases). The V gene lost 0 bases and the J gene lost 5 bases, with 11 bases spanning the gap. The CDR3 loop spans 14 amino acids. Germline CDR1 is SGDLS and CDR2 is YYNGEE. CDR3 amino acids: CASSVGPGGTEAFF. DNA of the CDR3: TGTGCCAGCAGCGTAGGACCGGGGGGAACTGAAGCTTTCTTT.

This chain joins TRBV9 and TRBJ1-6; TRBD1 matches at 8 bases. This CDR3 has 16 amino acids. Germline assignment: CDR1 SGDLS and CDR2 YYNGEE. V trimming: 0 bases; J trimming: 8 bases; junction bases outside the gene matches: 7. The CDR3 nucleotides read TGTGCCAGCAGCGTAGCTCCGGACAGGGCCTATTCACCCCTCCACTTT. Its protein is CASSVAPDRAYSPLHF.